This TCR beta chain was sequenced for a study of beta chain features in type 1 diabetes. Study background: All of the samples together had some 110 million sorted cells examined. General study results and limits: The similarity of naive, central memory and Treg TCRB repertoires appeared greater among patients than among healthy donors. High-TCR-expressing cells could be over-represented by cDNA sequencing. Shortening that was moderate but significant affected the TCRB CDR3s of Type 1 diabetes patients in all four CD4+ subsets.

Of note for this clone: The antigen is unknown.

Reverse transcription of all isolated RNA meant that expressed TCRB transcripts were sequenced. The table came from immunoSEQ multiplex PCR; TCRdb's copy has only in-frame clones and leaves some out. Among about 280,000 clones, 15% were seen once, and the ten largest hold 0.015% to 0.017%. The CDR3 totals 10 residues. Trimming pared 7 bases from V and 6 bases from J, leaving 6 bases between. Germline CDR1 is SQVTM and CDR2 is ANQGSEA. The authors sorted CD4+ naive, central memory, regulatory and stem cell-like memory cells via CD45RO/CCR7/CD25/CD127/CD95/CD27. The rearrangement joins TRBV29-1 to TRBJ1-4; D is uncertain. Sequenced: naive CD4+ T cells from blood. This clonotype originated in a man younger than 35 with type 1 diabetes. The CDR3 DNA sequence: TGCAGCGCCGAGGATGAAAAACTGTTTTTT. This translates into CSAEDEKLFF. The full variable domain, with the rest looked up from reference TRBV29-1 and TRBJ1-4, is SAVISQKPSRDICQRGTSLTIQCQVDSQVTMMFWYRQQPGQSLTLIATANQGSEATYESGFVIDKFPISRPNLTFSTLTVSNMSPEDSSIYLCSAEDEKLFFGSGTQLSVL.